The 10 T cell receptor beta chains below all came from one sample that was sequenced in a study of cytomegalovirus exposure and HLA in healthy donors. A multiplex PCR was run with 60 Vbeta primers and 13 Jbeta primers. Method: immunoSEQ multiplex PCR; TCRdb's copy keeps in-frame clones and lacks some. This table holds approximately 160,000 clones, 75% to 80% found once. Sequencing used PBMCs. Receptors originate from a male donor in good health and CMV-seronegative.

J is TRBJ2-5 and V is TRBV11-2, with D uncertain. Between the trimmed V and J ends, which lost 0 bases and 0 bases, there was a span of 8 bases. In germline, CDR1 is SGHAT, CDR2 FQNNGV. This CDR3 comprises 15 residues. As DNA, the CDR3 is TGTGCCAGCAGCTTAGATCTAGGCAACCAAGAGACCCAGTACTTC. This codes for CASSLDLGNQETQYF.

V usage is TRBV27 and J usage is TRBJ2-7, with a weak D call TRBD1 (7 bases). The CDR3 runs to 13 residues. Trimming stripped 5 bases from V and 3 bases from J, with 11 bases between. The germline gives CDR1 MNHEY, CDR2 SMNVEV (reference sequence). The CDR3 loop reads CASSAGQSYEQYF. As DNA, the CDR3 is TGTGCCAGCAGTGCGGGACAGAGCTACGAGCAGTACTTC.

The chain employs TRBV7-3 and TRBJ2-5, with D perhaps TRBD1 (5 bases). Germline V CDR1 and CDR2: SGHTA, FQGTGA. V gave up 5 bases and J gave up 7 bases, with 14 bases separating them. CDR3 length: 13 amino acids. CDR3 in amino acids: CASSASGWGTQYF. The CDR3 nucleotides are TGTGCCAGCAGCGCATCAGGGTGGGGGACCCAGTACTTC.

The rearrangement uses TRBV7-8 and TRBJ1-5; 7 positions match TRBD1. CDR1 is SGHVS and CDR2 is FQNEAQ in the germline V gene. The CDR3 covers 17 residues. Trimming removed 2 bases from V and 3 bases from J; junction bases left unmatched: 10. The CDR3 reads CASSLRRQGSINQPQHF. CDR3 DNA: TGTGCCAGCAGCTTACGGAGACAGGGTTCTATCAATCAGCCCCAGCATTTT.

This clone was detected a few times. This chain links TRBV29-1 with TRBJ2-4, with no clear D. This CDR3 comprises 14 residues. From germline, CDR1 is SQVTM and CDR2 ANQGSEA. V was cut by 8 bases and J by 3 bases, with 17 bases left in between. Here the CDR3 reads CSSGLTLGKNIQYF. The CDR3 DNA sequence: TGCAGCTCGGGTCTTACCCTGGGCAAAAACATTCAGTACTTC.

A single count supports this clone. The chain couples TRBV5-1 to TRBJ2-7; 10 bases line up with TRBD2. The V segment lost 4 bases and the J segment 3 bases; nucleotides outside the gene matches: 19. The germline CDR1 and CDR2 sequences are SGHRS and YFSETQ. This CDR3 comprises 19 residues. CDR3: CASSRRPRGGTSDHYEQYF. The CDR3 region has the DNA TGCGCCAGCAGCCGCCGACCAAGAGGTGGGACTAGCGACCACTACGAGCAGTACTTC.

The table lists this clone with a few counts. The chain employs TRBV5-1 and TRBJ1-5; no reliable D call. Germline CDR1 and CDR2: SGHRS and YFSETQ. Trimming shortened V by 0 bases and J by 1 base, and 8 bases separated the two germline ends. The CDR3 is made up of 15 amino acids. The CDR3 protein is CASSLVGESNQPQHF. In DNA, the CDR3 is TGCGCCAGCAGCTTGGTCGGGGAGAGCAATCAGCCCCAGCATTTT.

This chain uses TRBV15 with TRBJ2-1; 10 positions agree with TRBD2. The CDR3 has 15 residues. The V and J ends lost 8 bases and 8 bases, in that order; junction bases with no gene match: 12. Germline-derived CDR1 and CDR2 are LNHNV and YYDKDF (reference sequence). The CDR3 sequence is CATQGSGGWLDEQFF. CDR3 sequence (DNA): TGTGCCACCCAGGGTAGCGGGGGGTGGTTGGATGAGCAGTTCTTC.

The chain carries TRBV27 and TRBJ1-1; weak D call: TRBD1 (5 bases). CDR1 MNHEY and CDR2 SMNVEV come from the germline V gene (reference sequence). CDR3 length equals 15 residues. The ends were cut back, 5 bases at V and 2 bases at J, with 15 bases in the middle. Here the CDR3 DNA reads TGTGCCAGCAGTCCTAAAAGGGGAGGTAACACTGAAGCTTTCTTT. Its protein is CASSPKRGGNTEAFF.

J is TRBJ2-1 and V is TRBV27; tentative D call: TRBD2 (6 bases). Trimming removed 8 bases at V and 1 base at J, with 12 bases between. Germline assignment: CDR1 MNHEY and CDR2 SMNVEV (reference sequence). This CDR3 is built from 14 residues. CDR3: CASWGRKSYNEQFF. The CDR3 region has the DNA TGTGCCAGCTGGGGGAGGAAATCCTACAATGAGCAGTTCTTC.